This entry features one T cell receptor beta chain sequence. The CDR3 extends over 17 amino acids. This entry is derived from a study of blood T cell repertoires in COVID-19. Only in-frame clones appear in the TCRdb table, and some are missing; sequencing was by immunoSEQ multiplex PCR. The table has under 200,000 clones, 85% to 90% seen once; the top ten hold about 0.95%. The sequenced material came from peripheral blood. The source is a man between 18 and 35 years old with acute or convalescent COVID-19. The V call is TRBV21-1, the J call TRBJ2-1; the table's D call TRBD2 went unverified against the DNA. TRBV21-1 is deemed a pseudogene. The CDR3 region is CASSRRGDLHLSNEQFF. CDR3 nucleotides: TGTGCCAGCAGCAGGCGGGGGGACTTACACCTCTCCAATGAGCAGTTCTTC.